Listed below are T cell receptor beta chains from one sample, sequenced in a study of T cells in Graves' hyperthyroidism and ophthalmopathy. One entry per CDR3 protein results from TCRdb running MiXCR on the multiplex PCR reads. The repertoire holds 330,000 or so distinct CDR3 sequences, with roughly 20% as singletons. The sequencing sample was made of blood. These receptors were taken from a man between 50 and 59 years old with Graves' ophthalmopathy. CDR3s include the opening cysteine and the closing phenylalanine or tryptophan. The listing skips clone size in some rows; elsewhere it reads once, few, many or a size class.

>TRBJ2-2|few|TRBV5-4
CASSPRQGLNTGELFF
>TRBJ2-1|many|TRBV20-1
CSALPGLAEQFF
>TRBJ2-7|many|TRBV3-1
CASRSGGTGEQYF
>TRBJ2-1|many|TRBV5-1
CASSLGGMSYNEQFF
>TRBJ2-1|few|TRBV24-1
CATSDLAAPRGNEQFF
>TRBJ1-1|many|TRBV7-2
CASSAPNRATEAFF
>TRBJ2-5|few|TRBV14
CASSQDSRTSGSQETQYF
>TRBJ2-4|many|TRBV11-2
CASSLKGGGRENIQYF
>TRBJ1-1|NA|TRBV18
CASSRMQTGVAMNTEVFF
>TRBJ1-3|many|TRBV6-2/TRBV6-3
CASSPSGRGNGNTIYF
>TRBJ2-7|many|TRBV7-9
CASSLVVSEQYF
>TRBJ2-7|few|TRBV5-1
CASSRYRAGGFGYEQYF
>TRBJ2-5|NA|TRBV12-3/TRBV12-4
CASGHAGETQYF
>TRBJ2-7|NA|TRBV6-1
CASSAAGFGEQYF
>TRBJ2-5|many|TRBV20-1
CSWTAQGETQYF
>TRBJ2-1|many|TRBV5-1
CASSFGTSGNNEQFF
>TRBJ1-1|few|TRBV4-2
CASSQEFSRGLPRDTEAFF
>TRBJ2-3|many|TRBV28
CASSLLLGGSKADTQYF
>TRBJ2-3|many|TRBV20-1
CSVLRASGRATTDTQYF
>TRBJ1-4|many|TRBV12-3/TRBV12-4
CASRRDEVEQDEKLFF
>TRBJ2-2|few|TRBV5-6
CASSFPGNTGELFF
>TRBJ2-7|few|TRBV7-6
CASSLERGPYEQYF
>TRBJ2-5|NA|TRBV11-1
CASSFGLAGGVETQYF
>TRBJ2-2|few|TRBV19
CATLSGSGLYTGELFF
>TRBJ1-1|many|TRBV28
CASIPPRGANTEAFF
>TRBJ2-7|few|TRBV11-3
CASSPRQVQLAGDPAPSTYEQYF
>TRBJ1-1|many|TRBV30
CAWNGQLNTEAFF
>TRBJ2-5|many|TRBV7-2
CASSEGQSGKETQYF
>TRBJ2-2|many|TRBV7-9
CASSLEFGELFF
>TRBJ1-3|NA|TRBV3-1
CASRSQGGNTIYF
>TRBJ2-5|NA|TRBV7-2
CASSPGTSRYQETQYF
>TRBJ1-1|few|TRBV12-3/TRBV12-4
CASRGSVDTEAFF
>TRBJ1-5|few|TRBV6-1
CASSEGGGYSNQPQHF
>TRBJ2-1|NA|TRBV12-5
CASGNSVSPYNEQFF
>TRBJ2-7|many|TRBV20-1
CSAGRDRGHEQYF
>TRBJ2-2|few|TRBV5-1
CASSLLANTGELFF
>TRBJ2-7|NA|TRBV16
CASSQVLGAEQYF
>TRBJ2-1|many|TRBV12-3/TRBV12-4
CASSSSAGDNEQFF
>TRBJ2-7|many|TRBV28
CASSLEGQGLSYEQYF
>TRBJ2-1|few|TRBV7-3
CASSLRGQAEHPNEQFF
>TRBJ2-5|few|TRBV20-1
CSPPGRTPSGETQYF
>TRBJ2-4|NA|TRBV4-2
CASSQERLAGAKNIQYF
>TRBJ2-7|many|TRBV20-1
CSVPGQGAEEQYF
>TRBJ1-3|NA|TRBV12-3/TRBV12-4
CASLGGGRNTIYF
>TRBJ2-5|NA|TRBV12-3/TRBV12-4
CASQKGGVAETQYF
>TRBJ2-7|NA|TRBV15
CATSREDRGRHEQYF
>TRBJ1-2|many|TRBV20-1
CSAPGQLGDGYTF
>TRBJ2-3|NA|TRBV20-1
CSARGGTAGTDTQYF
>TRBJ1-1|few|TRBV2
CASSVRGGNTEAFF
>TRBJ1-5|NA|TRBV10-3
CAICSDSNQPQHF
>TRBJ1-4|many|TRBV7-2
CASSSRTLTTNEKLFF
>TRBJ2-6|NA|TRBV7-9
CASSFEGSGANVLTF
>TRBJ2-4|many|TRBV7-3
CASSPAPQGAGAKNIQYF
>TRBJ2-2|NA|TRBV3-1
CASSQGGSANTGELFF